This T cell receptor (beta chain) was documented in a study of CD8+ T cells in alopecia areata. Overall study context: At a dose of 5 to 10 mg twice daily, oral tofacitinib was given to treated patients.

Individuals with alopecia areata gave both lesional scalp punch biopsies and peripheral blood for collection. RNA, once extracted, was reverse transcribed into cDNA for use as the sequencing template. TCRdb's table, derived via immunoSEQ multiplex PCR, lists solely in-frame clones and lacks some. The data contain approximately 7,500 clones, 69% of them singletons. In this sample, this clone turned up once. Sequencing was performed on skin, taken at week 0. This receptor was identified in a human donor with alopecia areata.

CDR3 in amino acids: CASSIGQRASLFF. DNA for the CDR3: TGTGCCAGTAGTATCGGACAGAGGGCGAGTCTGTTTTTT. V is TRBV19 and J is TRBJ2-2, with D perhaps matching TRBD1 (6 bases). The CDR3 consists of 13 residues. V was clipped by 3 bases and J by 14 bases, with 16 bases between them. Germline V gene sequence: CDR1 LNHDA, CDR2 SQIVND (reference sequence).